Below, 14 T cell receptor beta chains from the same sample are listed, as sequenced in a study of T cells after yellow fever vaccination. TCRdb called the 5' RACE reads again in MiXCR, with one record for every CDR3 protein. Among nearly 350,000 distinct CDR3 sequences listed, roughly 8% were seen once. Sequencing used PBMCs, obtained roughly 45 days after the first yellow fever vaccination. Receptor source: a man aged 18 to 29 who received the YFV17D yellow fever vaccine.

V gene TRBV25-1 combines with J gene TRBJ2-1; 10 bases align to TRBD1. Germline values: CDR1 MGHDK, CDR2 SYGVNS. The V segment lost 9 bases and the J segment 10 bases; nucleotides outside the gene matches: 12. This CDR3 is built from 14 residues. The CDR3 region is CASTPGTGDREQFF. For the CDR3, the DNA is TGTGCCAGTACGCCCGGGACAGGGGATCGCGAGCAGTTCTTC.

The V call is TRBV12-3 or TRBV12-4, the J call TRBJ2-1, with D perhaps TRBD2 (5 bases). This CDR3 region has 14 residues. Trimming cost V 10 bases and J 0 bases, with 13 bases left between them. CDR3 loop: CATNSDGSYNEQFF. The CDR3 DNA sequence: TGTGCCACCAATAGCGATGGCTCCTACAATGAGCAGTTCTTC.

The V and J genes are TRBV18 and TRBJ1-1; D might be TRBD1 (6 bases). Trimming took off 2 bases at V and 4 bases at J, with 11 bases between the two ends. CDR3 length equals 14 residues. Germline V lookup: CDR1 KGHSH, CDR2 LQKENI. The CDR3 spells CASSPLGAGTEAFF. The CDR3 DNA reads TGTGCCAGCTCACCATTGGGGGCAGGCACTGAAGCTTTCTTT.

This clonotype was detected many times. The chain carries TRBV3-1 and TRBJ2-2, with D possibly being TRBD2 (5 bases). V lost 0 bases and J 3 bases, leaving 11 bases between the germline ends. Germline V CDR1 and CDR2: LGHDT, YNNKEL (reference sequence). This CDR3 is 16 amino acids long. The CDR3 here is CASSQDYRDYTGELFF. The CDR3 region has the DNA TGTGCCAGCAGCCAAGATTACCGGGATTACACCGGGGAGCTGTTTTTT.

This clonotype was found a few times. The chain recombines TRBV7-2 with TRBJ2-3; D uncertain. CDR1 and CDR2 (germline): SGHTA, FQGNSA. This CDR3 region has 12 residues. The V gene lost 5 bases and the J gene lost 5 bases, with 8 bases spanning the gap. In DNA form, the CDR3 reads TGTGCCAGCAGCCCAGACCGAGATACGCAGTATTTT. Translated, it gives CASSPDRDTQYF.

This clonotype showed up many times. The chain links TRBV20-1 to TRBJ2-3; 7 bases align to TRBD1. The junction had 5 bases not matched to a gene; V was cut back by 3 bases and J by 2 bases. The CDR3 has 14 residues. CDR1 and CDR2 (germline): DFQATT, SNEGSKA (reference sequence). In nucleotides, the CDR3 is TGCAGTGCTAGGTCCGGGACAGTCACAGATACGCAGTATTTT. Protein product: CSARSGTVTDTQYF.

The rearrangement links TRBV18 to TRBJ2-1; D may be TRBD1 or TRBD2 (5 bases each). The CDR3 runs to 16 residues. Germline CDR1 KGHSH, CDR2 LQKENI. V lost 3 bases and J 7 bases, leaving 19 bases between the germline ends. CDR3 residues: CASSPSPGTELNEQFF. CDR3 in DNA: TGTGCCAGCTCACCTTCTCCGGGGACGGAATTAAATGAGCAGTTCTTC.

The J gene is TRBJ2-2, the V gene TRBV6-2 or TRBV6-3, with TRBD2 matching 9 bases. The CDR3 has 16 residues. With 7 bases clipped from V and 4 bases from J, the junction kept 10 bases outside the gene matches. CDR1 and CDR2 (germline): MNHEY, SVGEGT. The DNA for the CDR3 is TGTGCCAGCACCCCATTGCGGGGGGGGCTCACCGGGGAGCTGTTTTTT. Protein sequence: CASTPLRGGLTGELFF.

This clonotype showed up just a few times. CDR3 nucleotide sequence: TGTGCCACCAGTGAATCGCAGGAAGAGACCCAGTACTTC. Protein sequence: CATSESQEETQYF. The rearrangement uses TRBV24-1 and TRBJ2-5; D gene uncertain. The ends were cut back, 4 bases at V and 3 bases at J, with 8 bases in the middle. The CDR3 covers 13 residues. CDR1 is KGHDR, CDR2 SFDVKD, per germline.

This clonotype was picked up a small number of times. The V and J genes are TRBV20-1 and TRBJ2-1; a possible D gene is TRBD2 (5 bases). The germline CDR1 and CDR2 sequences are DFQATT and SNEGSKA (reference sequence). The length of the CDR3 is 14 residues. Trimming took off 2 bases at V and 7 bases at J, with 15 bases between the two ends. CDR3 DNA: TGCAGTGCTAGACAGGACGCACGGAGGAATGAGCAGTTCTTC. This translates into CSARQDARRNEQFF.

The rearrangement links TRBV12-3 or TRBV12-4 to TRBJ2-1, with TRBD1 as a possible D gene (6 bases). The ends were cut back, 4 bases at V and 10 bases at J, with 14 bases in the middle. The CDR3 spans 13 residues. The CDR3 loop is CASSSQGFLEQFF. The CDR3 DNA reads TGTGCCAGCAGTTCACAGGGATTTCTAGAGCAGTTCTTC.

This clonotype has a handful of counts. V gene TRBV12-3 or TRBV12-4 combines with J gene TRBJ2-7, with no clear D. The CDR3 is 13 amino acids. V shed 5 bases and J shed 2 bases, with 10 bases lying between them. This chain's CDR3 is CASSPLIAYEQYV. In DNA form, the CDR3 reads TGTGCCAGCAGTCCCCTTATCGCCTACGAGCAGTACGTC.

This clonotype was seen a few times. V and J are TRBV6-5 and TRBJ2-5; D gene uncertain. This CDR3 is 14 amino acids long. The V end was cut by 0 bases, the J end by 5 bases, with 10 bases between. Per the germline V gene, CDR1 is MNHEY and CDR2 is SVGAGI. The CDR3 nucleotides are TGTGCCAGCAGTTACTCGAGGCCTGTGGAGACCCAGTACTTC. It translates to CASSYSRPVETQYF.

This clonotype has a handful of counts. The V call is TRBV4-3, the J call TRBJ1-1; D gene unclear. The germline V gene encodes CDR1 LGHNA and CDR2 YSLEER. The V and J ends lost 0 bases and 0 bases respectively, with 8 bases between them. CDR3 length equals 15 residues. The CDR3 protein is CASSQDSRVNTEAFF. CDR3 nucleotide sequence: TGCGCCAGCAGCCAAGATTCTAGGGTGAACACTGAAGCTTTCTTT.